This T cell receptor (beta chain) was recorded in a study of control samples from healthy donors and cancer patients. The CDR3 is 13 residues long. Trimming took off 5 bases at V and 5 bases at J, with 12 bases between the two ends. Germline V CDR1 and CDR2: SEHNR, FQNEAQ (reference sequence). The assay was immunoSEQ multiplex PCR, and TCRdb's table has in-frame clones only and misses some. The table has around 200,000 clones, 90% to 95% seen once; the top ten hold over 1.3%. J is TRBJ1-1 and V is TRBV7-9, with D tentatively TRBD1 (5 bases). The clonotype was recovered from a young man in good health. Sequenced material: blood. CDR3 sequence (DNA): TGTGCCAGCAGCGGCCTCAGGGAAACTGAAGCTTTCTTT. It codes for CASSGLRETEAFF.